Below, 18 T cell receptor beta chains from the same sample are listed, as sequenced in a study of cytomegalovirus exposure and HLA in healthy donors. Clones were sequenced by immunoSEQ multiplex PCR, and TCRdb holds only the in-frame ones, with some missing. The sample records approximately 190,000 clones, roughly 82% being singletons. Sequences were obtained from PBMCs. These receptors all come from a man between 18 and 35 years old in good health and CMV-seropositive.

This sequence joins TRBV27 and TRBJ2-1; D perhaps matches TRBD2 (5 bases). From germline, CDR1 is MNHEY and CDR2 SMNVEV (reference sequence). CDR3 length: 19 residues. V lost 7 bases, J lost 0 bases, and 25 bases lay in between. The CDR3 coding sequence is TGTGCCAGCACCTTTCCGCCTAGCTCCAACTCTAGCTCCTACAATGAGCAGTTCTTC. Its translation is CASTFPPSSNSSSYNEQFF.

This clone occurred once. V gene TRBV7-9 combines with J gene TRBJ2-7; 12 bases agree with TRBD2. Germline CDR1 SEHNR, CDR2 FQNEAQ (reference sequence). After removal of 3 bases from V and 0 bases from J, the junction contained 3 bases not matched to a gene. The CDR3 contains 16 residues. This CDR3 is CASSFLAGGPSYEQYF. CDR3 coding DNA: TGTGCCAGCAGCTTCCTAGCGGGAGGGCCCTCCTACGAGCAGTACTTC. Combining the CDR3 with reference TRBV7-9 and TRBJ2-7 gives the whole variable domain DTGVSQNPRHKITKRGQNVTFRCDPISEHNRLYWYRQTLGQGPEFLTYFQNEAQLEKSRLLSDRFSAERPKGSFSTLEIQRTEQGDSAMYLCASSFLAGGPSYEQYFGPGTRLTVT.

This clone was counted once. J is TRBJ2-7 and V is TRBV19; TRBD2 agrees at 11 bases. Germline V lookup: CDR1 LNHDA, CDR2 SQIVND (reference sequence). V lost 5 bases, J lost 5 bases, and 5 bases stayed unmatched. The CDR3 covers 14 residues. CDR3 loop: CASSDPGLADEQYF. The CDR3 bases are TGTGCCAGTAGTGATCCGGGACTAGCGGACGAGCAGTACTTC.

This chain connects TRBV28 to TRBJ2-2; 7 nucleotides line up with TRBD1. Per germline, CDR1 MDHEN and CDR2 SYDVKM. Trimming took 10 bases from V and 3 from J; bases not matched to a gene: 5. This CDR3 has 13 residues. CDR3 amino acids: CATGTGDTGELFF. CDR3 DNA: TGTGCCACCGGAACAGGGGACACCGGGGAGCTGTTTTTT.

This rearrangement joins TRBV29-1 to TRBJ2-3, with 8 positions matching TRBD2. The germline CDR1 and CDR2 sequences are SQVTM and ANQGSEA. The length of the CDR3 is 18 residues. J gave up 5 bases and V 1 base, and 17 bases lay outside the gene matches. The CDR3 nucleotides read TGCAGCGTTGAAGCCCATAGGGGGGTAGCGGGGATTCTAGATACGCAGTATTTT. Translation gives CSVEAHRGVAGILDTQYF.

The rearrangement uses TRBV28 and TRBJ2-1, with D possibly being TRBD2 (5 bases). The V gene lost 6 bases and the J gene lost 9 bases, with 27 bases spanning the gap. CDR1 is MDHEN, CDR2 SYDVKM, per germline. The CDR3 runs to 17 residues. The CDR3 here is CASSPDRWGEVQTEQFF. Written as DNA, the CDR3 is TGTGCCAGCAGCCCTGATAGGTGGGGAGAGGTGCAGACTGAGCAGTTCTTC.

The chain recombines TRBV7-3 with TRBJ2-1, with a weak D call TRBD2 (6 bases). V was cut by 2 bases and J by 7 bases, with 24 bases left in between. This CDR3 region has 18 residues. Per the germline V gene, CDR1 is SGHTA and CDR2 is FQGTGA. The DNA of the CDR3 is TGTGCCAGCAGCTTATCTCGAGGGGCGGGACTGGGGCGGAATGAGCAGTTCTTC. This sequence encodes CASSLSRGAGLGRNEQFF.

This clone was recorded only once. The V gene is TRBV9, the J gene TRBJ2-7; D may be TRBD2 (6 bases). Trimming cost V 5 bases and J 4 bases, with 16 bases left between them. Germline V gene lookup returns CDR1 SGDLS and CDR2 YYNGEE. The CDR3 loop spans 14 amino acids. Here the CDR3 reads CASSPPGGVYEQYF. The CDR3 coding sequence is TGTGCCAGCAGTCCTCCTGGCGGGGTGTACGAGCAGTACTTC.

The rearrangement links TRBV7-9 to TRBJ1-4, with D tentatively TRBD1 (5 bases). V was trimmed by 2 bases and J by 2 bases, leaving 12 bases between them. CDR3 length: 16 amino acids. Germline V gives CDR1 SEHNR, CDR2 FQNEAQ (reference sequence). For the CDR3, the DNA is TGTGCCAGCAGCTTACAGGGAGGGAGGACTAATGAAAAACTGTTTTTT. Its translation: CASSLQGGRTNEKLFF.

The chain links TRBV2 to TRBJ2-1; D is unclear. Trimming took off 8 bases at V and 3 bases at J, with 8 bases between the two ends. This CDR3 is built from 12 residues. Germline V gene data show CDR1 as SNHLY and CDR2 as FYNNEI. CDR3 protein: CASGFNYNEQFF. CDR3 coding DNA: TGTGCCAGCGGCTTTAACTACAATGAGCAGTTCTTC.

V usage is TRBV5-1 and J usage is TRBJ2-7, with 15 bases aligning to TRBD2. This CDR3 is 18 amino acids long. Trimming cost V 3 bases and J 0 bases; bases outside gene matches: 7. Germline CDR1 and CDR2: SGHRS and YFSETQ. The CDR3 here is CASSSGLAGGPVSYEQYF. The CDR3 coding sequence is TGCGCCAGCAGCTCGGGACTAGCGGGAGGCCCTGTCTCCTACGAGCAGTACTTC.

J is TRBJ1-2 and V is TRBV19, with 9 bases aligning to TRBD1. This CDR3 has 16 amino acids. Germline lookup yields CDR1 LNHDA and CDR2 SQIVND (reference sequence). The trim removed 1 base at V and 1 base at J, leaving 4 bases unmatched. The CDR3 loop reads CASSIAGQGSNYGYTF. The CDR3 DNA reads TGTGCCAGTAGTATAGCGGGACAGGGAAGTAACTATGGCTACACCTTC.

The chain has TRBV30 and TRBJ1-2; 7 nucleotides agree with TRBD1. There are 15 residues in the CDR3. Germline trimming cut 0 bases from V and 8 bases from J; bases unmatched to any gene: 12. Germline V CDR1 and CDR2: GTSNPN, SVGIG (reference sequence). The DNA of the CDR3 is TGTGCCTGGAGTGTCGTGGAAGGGGGCGCGGGCGGCTACACCTTC. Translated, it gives CAWSVVEGGAGGYTF.

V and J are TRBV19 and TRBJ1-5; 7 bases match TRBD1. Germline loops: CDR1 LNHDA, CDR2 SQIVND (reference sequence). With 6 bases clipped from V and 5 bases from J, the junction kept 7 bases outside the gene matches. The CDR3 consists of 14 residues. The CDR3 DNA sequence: TGTGCCAGTAGCAGACAGGGTGTCGATCAGCCCCAGCATTTT. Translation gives CASSRQGVDQPQHF.

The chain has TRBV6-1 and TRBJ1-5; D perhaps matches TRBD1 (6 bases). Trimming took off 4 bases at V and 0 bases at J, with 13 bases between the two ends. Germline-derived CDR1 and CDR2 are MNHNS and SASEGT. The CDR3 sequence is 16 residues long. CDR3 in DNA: TGTGCCAGCAGTGGTATGGCAGGGGATAGCAATCAGCCCCAGCATTTT. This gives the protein CASSGMAGDSNQPQHF.

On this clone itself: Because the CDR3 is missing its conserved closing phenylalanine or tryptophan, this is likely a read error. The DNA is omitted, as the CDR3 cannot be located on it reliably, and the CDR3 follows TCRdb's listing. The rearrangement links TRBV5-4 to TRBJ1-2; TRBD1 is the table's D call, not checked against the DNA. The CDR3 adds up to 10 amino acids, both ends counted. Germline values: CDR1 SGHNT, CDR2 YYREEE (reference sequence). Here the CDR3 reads CASSLVTPAD.

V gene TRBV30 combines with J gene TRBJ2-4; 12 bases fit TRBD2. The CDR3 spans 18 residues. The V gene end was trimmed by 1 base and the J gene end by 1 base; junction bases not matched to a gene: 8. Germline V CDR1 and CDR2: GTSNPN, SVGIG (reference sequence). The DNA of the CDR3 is TGTGCCTGGAGTGGAATGACTAGCGGGAGCGTGGCCAAAAACATTCAGTACTTC. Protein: CAWSGMTSGSVAKNIQYF.

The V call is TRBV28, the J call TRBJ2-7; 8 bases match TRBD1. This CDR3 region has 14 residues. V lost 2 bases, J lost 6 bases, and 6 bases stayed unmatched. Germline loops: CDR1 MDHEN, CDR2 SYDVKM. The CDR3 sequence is CASSLPGQAFEQYF. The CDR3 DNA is TGTGCCAGCAGTTTACCGGGACAGGCTTTCGAGCAGTACTTC.